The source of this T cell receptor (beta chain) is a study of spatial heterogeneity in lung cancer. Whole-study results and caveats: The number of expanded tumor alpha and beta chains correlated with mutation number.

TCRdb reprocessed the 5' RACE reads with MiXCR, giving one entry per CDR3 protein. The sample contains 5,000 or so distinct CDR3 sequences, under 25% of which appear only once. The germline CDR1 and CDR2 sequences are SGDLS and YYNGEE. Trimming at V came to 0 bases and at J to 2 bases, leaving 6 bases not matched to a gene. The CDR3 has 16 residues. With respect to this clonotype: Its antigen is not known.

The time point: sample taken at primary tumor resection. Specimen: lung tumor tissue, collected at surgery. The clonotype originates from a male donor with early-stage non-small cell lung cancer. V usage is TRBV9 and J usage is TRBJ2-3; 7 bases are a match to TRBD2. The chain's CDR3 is CASSVAPSGYTDTQYF. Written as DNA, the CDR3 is TGTGCCAGCAGCGTAGCTCCTAGCGGATACACAGATACGCAGTATTTT.